The TCR beta chain described here comes from a study of blood T cell repertoires in COVID-19. Whole-study context: The study drew acute and convalescent COVID-19 samples from the United States, Italy and Spain.

The CDR3 sequence is 14 residues long. V lost 7 bases and J lost 0; bases outside the gene matches: 3. CDR1 SNHLY and CDR2 FYNNEI come from the germline V gene. This table comes from immunoSEQ multiplex PCR, and its TCRdb copy is limited to in-frame clones, with some not included. Among about 670,000 clones listed, 85% to 90% were seen once. The origin of this receptor is a woman younger than 30 with acute or convalescent COVID-19. The rearrangement joins TRBV2 to TRBJ2-1; TRBD1 matches 7 bases. Sequencing used peripheral blood. The CDR3 sequence: CASTTGSSYNEQFF. The CDR3 nucleotides read TGTGCCAGCACGACAGGGTCCTCCTACAATGAGCAGTTCTTC.